The TCR beta chain under discussion was sequenced for a study of T cell responses to AZD1222 COVID-19 vaccine. The CDR3 is 18 residues long. Clones were read by immunoSEQ multiplex PCR, and TCRdb kept only the in-frame ones, dropping some. Altogether about 120,000 clones are present, roughly 87% being singletons, with the ten largest covering approximately 1.1%. The sample was peripheral blood, taken on day 0 of AZD1222 vaccination. The receptor was derived from an adult in good health. The V and J genes are TRBV21-1 and TRBJ1-5. TRBV21-1 is tagged as a pseudogene. In DNA, the CDR3 is TGTGCCAGCAGCAGATCCAAAGGGAGGGAGAGTAGCAATCAGCCCCAGCATTTT. Translation gives CASSRSKGRESSNQPQHF.